The 16 T cell receptor beta chains given below trace back to one sample, sequenced in a study of identifying expanded T cells in peripheral blood. The method was immunoSEQ multiplex PCR; TCRdb's version includes in-frame clones alone and lacks a portion of them. The sample comprises about 94,000 clones, roughly 86% of which are singletons, and under 6.5% rests with the top ten. Specimen: blood. The receptors shown here come from a person between 18 and 69 years old in good health.

The rearrangement links TRBV5-1 to TRBJ1-2; a weak D match, TRBD1 (5 bases). V was trimmed by 7 bases and J by 4 bases, leaving 14 bases between them. Per germline, CDR1 SGHRS and CDR2 YFSETQ. This CDR3 has 13 residues. CDR3 residues: CASAMAGGYGYTF. CDR3 sequence (DNA): TGCGCCAGCGCTATGGCCGGGGGCTATGGCTACACCTTC.

The J gene is TRBJ2-6, the V gene TRBV19, with no clear D. The germline V gene encodes CDR1 LNHDA and CDR2 SQIVND (reference sequence). V shed 5 bases and J shed 0 bases, with 14 bases lying between them. This CDR3 is 17 amino acids long. CDR3 DNA sequence: TGTGCCAGTAGTCTAGGCGGCACCGTCTCTGGGGCCAACGTCCTGACTTTC. As protein: CASSLGGTVSGANVLTF.

V usage is TRBV4-2 and J usage is TRBJ1-2, with D unclear. Germline CDR1 LGHNA, CDR2 YNFKEQ. The CDR3 consists of 15 residues. Trimming pared 1 base from V and 6 bases from J, leaving 15 bases between. CDR3 protein: CASSQAIGLLDGYTF. The CDR3 nucleotides are TGTGCCAGCAGCCAAGCTATTGGACTGCTGGATGGCTACACCTTC.

The chain links TRBV15 to TRBJ2-2; TRBD1 might be the D (6 bases). From germline, CDR1 is LNHNV and CDR2 YYDKDF (reference sequence). The CDR3 extends over 17 amino acids. The V and J ends lost 0 bases and 2 bases respectively, with 13 bases between them. CDR3 in amino acids: CATSRDLTGINTGELFF. CDR3 coding DNA: TGTGCCACCAGCAGAGACCTAACAGGGATCAACACCGGGGAGCTGTTTTTT.

The CDR3 nucleotides read TGTGCCAGCAGCGTCAGGGGGGACAGGAATTATCAGCCCCAGCATTTT. This translates into CASSVRGDRNYQPQHF. The chain recombines TRBV9 with TRBJ1-5; TRBD1 matches 8 bases. The CDR3 length is 16 residues. With V trimmed by 2 bases and J by 5 bases, 9 bases remained unmatched. The germline V gene encodes CDR1 SGDLS and CDR2 YYNGEE.

The chain couples TRBV7-6 to TRBJ2-5, with D perhaps TRBD1 (5 bases). This CDR3 has 13 amino acids. Germline V gene lookup returns CDR1 SGHVS and CDR2 FNYEAQ. The ends were cut back, 5 bases at V and 4 bases at J, with 11 bases in the middle. The CDR3 DNA reads TGTGCCAGCAGCACCTGGGGCCGAGAGACCCAGTACTTC. Translating gives CASSTWGRETQYF.

This chain connects TRBV9 to TRBJ2-3; TRBD2 agrees at 10 bases. This CDR3 has 18 residues. V dropped 2 bases and J dropped 0; count of bases not matched to a gene: 9. The V gene's germline CDR1 is SGDLS and CDR2 YYNGEE. The CDR3 coding sequence is TGTGCCAGCAGCGTCGGACTAGCGGTTACCTCTAGCACAGATACGCAGTATTTT. Translated: CASSVGLAVTSSTDTQYF. Full variable domain (missing parts from reference TRBV9 and TRBJ2-3): DSGVTQTPKHLITATGQRVTLRCSPRSGDLSVYWYQQSLDQGLQFLIQYYNGEERAKGNILERFSAQQFPDLHSELNLSSLELGDSALYFCASSVGLAVTSSTDTQYFGPGTRLTVL.

This chain joins TRBV29-1 and TRBJ2-7; maybe TRBD2 (6 bases). The germline V gene encodes CDR1 SQVTM and CDR2 ANQGSEA. V dropped 7 bases and J dropped 4 bases, with 11 bases sitting between them. This CDR3 contains 11 residues. CDR3 nucleotides: TGCAGCGCGGGGGATGTATACGAGCAGTACTTC. Amino acid sequence: CSAGDVYEQYF.

V and J are TRBV30 and TRBJ2-7; D unresolved. Germline CDR1 GTSNPN, CDR2 SVGIG (reference sequence). V was cut by 3 bases and J by 2 bases, with 11 bases left in between. This CDR3 comprises 13 residues. The DNA of the CDR3 is TGTGCCTGGAGCACTGGACGGGCCTACGAGCAGTACTTC. It yields the protein CAWSTGRAYEQYF.

V is TRBV19 and J is TRBJ1-1; D might be TRBD1 (6 bases). Trimming removed 5 bases at V and 4 bases at J, with 17 bases between. Germline V gene data show CDR1 as LNHDA and CDR2 as SQIVND (reference sequence). The length of the CDR3 is 15 residues. The CDR3 here is CASSFNRVIGTEAFF. The CDR3 bases are TGTGCCAGTAGTTTCAACAGGGTTATAGGCACTGAAGCTTTCTTT.

The chain is built from TRBV4-2 and TRBJ1-2; D is possibly TRBD1 (5 bases). Germline V gene lookup returns CDR1 LGHNA and CDR2 YNFKEQ. With 1 base removed from V and 5 bases from J, the gap between germline ends came to 17 bases. The CDR3 contains 16 residues. The CDR3 DNA follows: TGTGCCAGCAGCCAAGTCTCGGAGAAGGGGTGGTATGGCTACACCTTC. It is translated as CASSQVSEKGWYGYTF.

This clone has a handful of counts. V is TRBV5-1 and J is TRBJ1-5; D call uncertain. V was cut by 3 bases and J by 1 base, with 11 bases left in between. The CDR3 spans 15 residues. From germline, CDR1 is SGHRS and CDR2 YFSETQ. This CDR3 is CASSSGVGSNQPQHF. Here the CDR3 DNA reads TGCGCCAGCAGCTCCGGCGTCGGGAGCAATCAGCCCCAGCATTTT.

The CDR3 here is CASSGDRLNSYNSPLHF. CDR3 sequence (DNA): TGTGCCAGCAGTGGTGACAGGCTGAACTCCTATAATTCACCCCTCCACTTT. V is TRBV2 and J is TRBJ1-6; tentatively, D is TRBD1 (6 bases). The CDR3 has 17 amino acids. V was shortened by 4 bases and J by 0 bases, with 13 bases between the two germline ends. Per the germline V gene, CDR1 is SNHLY and CDR2 is FYNNEI.

V gene TRBV6-5 combines with J gene TRBJ1-1; D is undetermined. V dropped 6 bases and J dropped 4 bases, with 9 bases sitting between them. Germline CDR1 MNHEY, CDR2 SVGAGI. This CDR3 has 12 amino acids. The CDR3 spells CASRRSLTEAFF. CDR3 coding DNA: TGTGCCAGCAGGAGAAGCCTCACTGAAGCTTTCTTT.

This chain connects TRBV18 to TRBJ2-1, with 8 bases fitting TRBD2. Germline CDR1 is KGHSH and CDR2 is LQKENI. The junction had 7 bases not matched to a gene; V was cut back by 0 bases and J by 9 bases. This CDR3 has 15 residues. As DNA, the CDR3 is TGTGCCAGCTCACCACCCCGGGGGGGCGAGGGTGAGCAGTTCTTC. Protein sequence: CASSPPRGGEGEQFF.

The count of this clone is one. The chain combines TRBV30 with TRBJ2-7; 10 bases are shared with TRBD1. Germline CDR1 and CDR2: GTSNPN and SVGIG (reference sequence). J lost 4 bases, V lost 8 bases, and 8 bases had no gene match. The CDR3 runs to 13 residues. CDR3 bases: TGTGCCCGTACCGGGACAGGGGCGTACGAGCAGTACTTC. It is translated as CARTGTGAYEQYF. Full variable domain (missing parts from reference TRBV30 and TRBJ2-7): SQTIHQWPATLVQPVGSPLSLECTVEGTSNPNLYWYRQAAGRGLQLLFYSVGIGQISSEVPQNLSASRPQDRQFILSSKKLLLSDSGFYLCARTGTGAYEQYFGPGTRLTVT.